The 28 T cell receptor beta chains listed next were all sequenced from one sample in a study of shared clonotypes between healthy human individuals. TCRdb's table, derived via immunoSEQ multiplex PCR, lists solely in-frame clones and lacks some. Among about 520,000 clones listed, 70% to 80% were seen once. Sequencing used PBMCs. The origin of the receptors is a woman aged 40-49 years in good health. Some clones in this sample may be carry-over from other donors' samples.

CDR3 in amino acids: CASSRPGTVPEQYF. Written as DNA, the CDR3 is TGTGCCAGCAGTCGTCCCGGGACAGTTCCCGAGCAGTACTTC. This sequence joins TRBV28 and TRBJ2-7; 7 bases match TRBD1. Germline loops: CDR1 MDHEN, CDR2 SYDVKM. The length of the CDR3 is 14 residues. J was trimmed by 6 bases and V by 5 bases; bases with no gene match: 10.

The rearrangement joins TRBV29-1 to TRBJ1-5; weak D call: TRBD1 (5 bases). The germline V and J ends were trimmed by 4 bases and 0 bases, with 19 bases remaining between them. Germline CDR1 is SQVTM and CDR2 is ANQGSEA. This CDR3 is built from 17 residues. CDR3 nucleotide sequence: TGCAGCGTTGCCGGGGGGTCCGACAGCTATAGCAATCAGCCCCAGCATTTT. It specifies CSVAGGSDSYSNQPQHF.

In this sample, this clone turned up many times. The DNA of the CDR3 is TGCGCCAGCAGCTTGCCCCTTCAACAGGGAATTGGAAGTGGCTACACCTTC. It specifies CASSLPLQQGIGSGYTF. V is TRBV5-1 and J is TRBJ1-2; D perhaps matches TRBD1 (6 bases). Germline V gene sequence: CDR1 SGHRS, CDR2 YFSETQ. The CDR3 is 17 residues long. With 1 base removed from V and 7 bases from J, the gap between germline ends came to 23 bases.

This clone was found a few times. The chain links TRBV6-1 to TRBJ1-5; D unclear. The V end was cut by 1 base, the J end by 5 bases, with 6 bases between. The CDR3 consists of 13 residues. Germline V gives CDR1 MNHNS, CDR2 SASEGT. CDR3 sequence reads: CASSEGIHQPQHF. The CDR3 nucleotides read TGTGCCAGCAGTGAAGGCATTCATCAGCCCCAGCATTTT.

V and J are TRBV7-2 and TRBJ2-1; tentatively, D is TRBD1 (7 bases). Germline V gene data show CDR1 as SGHTA and CDR2 as FQGNSA. V gave up 5 bases and J gave up 7 bases, with 15 bases separating them. The CDR3 is made up of 14 amino acids. The CDR3 reads CASSQGGSGNEQFF. CDR3 in DNA: TGTGCCAGCAGCCAGGGGGGTAGCGGTAATGAGCAGTTCTTC.

The chain employs TRBV7-2 and TRBJ2-1; TRBD1 might be the D (5 bases). The V end was cut by 1 base, the J end by 7 bases, with 14 bases between. CDR3 length: 15 residues. Germline lookup yields CDR1 SGHTA and CDR2 FQGNSA. The CDR3 is CASSLVRQMVNEQFF. For the CDR3, the DNA is TGTGCCAGCAGCTTAGTTCGACAGATGGTGAATGAGCAGTTCTTC.

V is TRBV5-4 and J is TRBJ2-3; 10 bases map to TRBD2. Trimming took 6 bases from V and 5 from J; bases not matched to a gene: 9. The CDR3 length is 15 residues. Germline CDR1 and CDR2: SGHNT and YYREEE (reference sequence). CDR3 DNA sequence: TGTGCCAGCACCTTACAGGTAGCGGGAGGAGATACGCAGTATTTT. It is translated as CASTLQVAGGDTQYF.

In regard to this clone: Other DNA sequences from this sample encode an identical CDR3 as well. The chain joins TRBV28 to TRBJ1-2, with TRBD1 matching over 9 bases. Germline CDR1 is MDHEN and CDR2 is SYDVKM. This CDR3 spans 13 amino acids. Trimming removed 3 bases from V and 5 bases from J; junction bases left unmatched: 1. CDR3 bases: TGTGCCAGCAGTTTGGGACAGGGTTATGGCTACACCTTC. Its translation is CASSLGQGYGYTF.

The chain recombines TRBV18 with TRBJ2-7; 8 nucleotides align to TRBD1. With 5 bases clipped from V and 4 bases from J, the junction kept 10 bases outside the gene matches. The length of the CDR3 is 15 residues. Germline-derived CDR1 and CDR2 are KGHSH and LQKENI. The CDR3 sequence is CASSGQGVPSYEQYF. Written as DNA, the CDR3 is TGTGCCAGCTCAGGACAGGGAGTACCTTCGTACGAGCAGTACTTC.

This clone was seen just once. Other DNA variants within this sample encode the same CDR3. The rearrangement links TRBV19 to TRBJ2-7; 11 positions match TRBD2. Germline CDR1 is LNHDA and CDR2 is SQIVND (reference sequence). After removal of 2 bases from V and 4 bases from J, the junction contained 1 base not matched to a gene. CDR3 length: 14 residues. CDR3 region: CASSIRLAGYEQYF. The DNA of the CDR3 is TGTGCCAGTAGTATAAGACTAGCGGGGTACGAGCAGTACTTC. Full variable domain (missing parts from reference TRBV19 and TRBJ2-7): DGGITQSPKYLFRKEGQNVTLSCEQNLNHDAMYWYRQDPGQGLRLIYYSQIVNDFQKGDIAEGYSVSREKKESFPLTVTSAQKNPTAFYLCASSIRLAGYEQYFGPGTRLTVT.

This clone was detected only once. This rearrangement joins TRBV7-2 to TRBJ1-3, with D perhaps matching TRBD1 (6 bases). The V end lost 6 bases, the J end lost 1 base, and 10 bases lay between the germline ends. The germline CDR1 and CDR2 sequences are SGHTA and FQGNSA. The CDR3 totals 14 residues. CDR3: CASSQGGSGNTIYF. CDR3 bases: TGTGCCAGCAGTCAAGGGGGGTCTGGAAACACCATATATTTT.

This chain links TRBV7-2 with TRBJ1-3; D gene unclear. The V and J ends lost 1 base and 4 bases respectively, with 11 bases between them. The CDR3 sequence is 15 residues long. Germline CDR1 is SGHTA and CDR2 is FQGNSA. CDR3 residues: CASSLGVASGNTIYF. The CDR3, as DNA: TGTGCCAGCAGCTTAGGGGTGGCTTCGGGAAACACCATATATTTT.

The rearrangement uses TRBV7-8 and TRBJ2-1; TRBD2 matches at 8 bases. V lost 3 bases, J lost 9 bases, and 10 bases stayed unmatched. Per germline, CDR1 SGHVS and CDR2 FQNEAQ. This CDR3 has 15 residues. CDR3 nucleotide sequence: TGTGCCAGCAGCTTTCGTGGACTAGCTTCCCCTGAGCAGTTCTTC. It translates to CASSFRGLASPEQFF.

V usage is TRBV6-1 and J usage is TRBJ1-2; D gene uncertain. V shed 7 bases and J shed 0 bases, with 6 bases lying between them. Germline assignment: CDR1 MNHNS and CDR2 SASEGT. The CDR3 sequence is 12 residues long. The CDR3 region has the DNA TGTGCCAGCAAAAGGACTAACTATGGCTACACCTTC. Amino acids: CASKRTNYGYTF.

This rearrangement joins TRBV7-3 to TRBJ1-1; 8 bases agree with TRBD1. The CDR3 has 13 amino acids. Germline-derived CDR1 and CDR2 are SGHTA and FQGTGA. With 3 bases clipped from V and 5 bases from J, the junction kept 2 bases outside the gene matches. This chain's CDR3 is CASSLDRETEAFF. CDR3 sequence (DNA): TGTGCCAGCAGCTTGGACAGGGAGACTGAAGCTTTCTTT.

A note on this clone: Relative to the germline gene, one junction end is altered; a read error may explain this. This specimen includes other DNA sequences encoding the same CDR3. V gene TRBV11-2 combines with J gene TRBJ1-1, with D maybe TRBD1 (5 bases). This CDR3 region has 15 residues. Looked up from germline, CDR1 is SGHAT and CDR2 is FQNNGV. CDR3 protein: CASSLGSGTYTEAFF. DNA of the CDR3: TGTGCCAGTAGCTTAGGGTCAGGGACCTACACTGAAGCTTTCTTT.

The chain couples TRBV28 to TRBJ2-7, with D maybe TRBD1 (6 bases). Trimming removed 7 bases at V and 3 bases at J, with 22 bases between. Germline CDR1 reads MDHEN; CDR2 reads SYDVKM. The CDR3 runs to 16 residues. CDR3 bases: TGTGCCAGCACCCCTCGAGGGGGATCGTTCGTCTACGAGCAGTACTTC. It encodes CASTPRGGSFVYEQYF.

This clone was counted a single time. In DNA form, the CDR3 reads TGTGCCAGCAGTGACCCTAGCGGGAGGGTAAGGGGATTCTACGAGCAGTACTTC. As protein: CASSDPSGRVRGFYEQYF. The chain has TRBV6-1 and TRBJ2-7; TRBD2 aligns across 12 bases. The V gene end was trimmed by 3 bases and the J gene end by 3 bases; junction bases not matched to a gene: 12. Looked up from germline, CDR1 is MNHNS and CDR2 is SASEGT. The CDR3 covers 18 residues.

The chain employs TRBV15 and TRBJ1-5; no firm D call. Trimming removed 1 base from V and 4 bases from J, with 11 bases in between. The CDR3 extends over 15 amino acids. CDR1 is LNHNV and CDR2 is YYDKDF in the germline V gene (reference sequence). The CDR3 coding sequence is TGTGCCACCAGCAGAGCTGGGGTTCGGAATCAGCCCCAGCATTTT. As protein: CATSRAGVRNQPQHF.

This chain links TRBV21-1 with TRBJ2-1; the D call of TRBD2 is as the table states it, not checked on the DNA. TRBV21-1 is termed a pseudogene. The length of the CDR3 is 19 residues. CDR3 sequence reads: CASSKVARDAAHSYNEQFF. The CDR3, as DNA: TGTGCCAGCAGCAAAGTTGCGAGGGATGCGGCTCACTCCTACAATGAGCAGTTCTTC.

In this sample, this clone turned up a few times. The chain has TRBV28 and TRBJ2-1; D is unresolved. Trimming removed 8 bases from V and 9 bases from J, with 17 bases in between. The V gene's germline CDR1 is MDHEN and CDR2 SYDVKM. The length of the CDR3 is 13 residues. The DNA of the CDR3 is TGTGCCAGCCGAAGAGGTAGCATCAGTGAGCAGTTCTTC. It translates to CASRRGSISEQFF.

CDR3 loop: CASRKNFYEQYF. The CDR3 coding sequence is TGTGCCAGCAGGAAGAATTTCTACGAGCAGTACTTC. The V gene is TRBV27, the J gene TRBJ2-7; D unresolved. Trimming shortened V by 6 bases and J by 3 bases, and 9 bases separated the two germline ends. In germline, CDR1 is MNHEY, CDR2 SMNVEV (reference sequence). The CDR3 runs 12 residues.

This clone was observed a handful of times. The DNA of the CDR3 is TGCAGCGTGGCAAGTGGACTAGCTCTTTGGGGACCGGGCTCCTACAATGAGCAGTTCTTC. Amino acid sequence: CSVASGLALWGPGSYNEQFF. The chain links TRBV29-1 to TRBJ2-1; 8 bases agree with TRBD2. The CDR3 spans 20 residues. V shed 6 bases, J shed 0 bases, and the junction held 22 bases outside the gene matches. Germline lookup yields CDR1 SQVTM and CDR2 ANQGSEA.

In the case of this clone: One base away lies a much larger clone, so this may be a sequencing read error. This rearrangement joins TRBV29-1 to TRBJ1-1; D uncertain. Looked up from germline, CDR1 is SQVTM and CDR2 is ANQGSEA. V was clipped by 3 bases and J by 4 bases, with 12 bases between them. The CDR3 sequence is 13 residues long. CDR3 amino acids: CSVDAAGSTEAFF. The DNA of the CDR3 is TGCAGCGTTGACGCAGCCGGGAGCACTGAAGCTTTCTTT. The full variable domain, completed using reference TRBV29-1 and TRBJ1-1, is SAVISQKPSRDICQRGTSLTIQCQVDSQVTMMFWYRQQPGQSLTLIATANQGSEATYESGFVIDKFPISRPNLTFSTLTVSNMSPEDSSIYLCSVDAAGSTEAFFGQGTRLTVV.

This clone has only one observation. The junction departs from germline at one end; a sequencing error may be responsible. The V and J genes are TRBV28 and TRBJ2-7; 14 bases are a match to TRBD2. The CDR3 sequence is 16 residues long. Germline V gene lookup returns CDR1 MDHEN and CDR2 SYDVKM. CDR3 sequence: CASGPTSGRASDEQYF. The CDR3 bases are TGTGCCAGCGGGCCGACTAGCGGGAGGGCCTCCGACGAGCAGTACTTC.

The genes are TRBV7-8 and TRBJ2-2; a weak D match, TRBD2 (6 bases). Trimming stripped 3 bases from V and 4 bases from J, with 15 bases between. This CDR3 spans 16 amino acids. Germline V lookup: CDR1 SGHVS, CDR2 FQNEAQ. The CDR3 sequence: CASSFFLADFTGELFF. The CDR3, as DNA: TGTGCCAGCAGCTTTTTTTTAGCGGACTTCACCGGGGAGCTGTTTTTT.

This chain uses TRBV7-2 with TRBJ2-1, with a weak D call TRBD2 (5 bases). The V gene's germline CDR1 is SGHTA and CDR2 FQGNSA. The CDR3 extends over 14 amino acids. The V gene lost 5 bases and the J gene lost 2 bases, with 10 bases spanning the gap. DNA for the CDR3: TGTGCCAGCAGCCCCCTCGGGGCCTACAATGAGCAGTTCTTC. Translating gives CASSPLGAYNEQFF.

This chain connects TRBV10-3 to TRBJ2-2; a weak D match, TRBD1 (5 bases). The CDR3 is made up of 16 amino acids. CDR1 ENHRY and CDR2 SYGVKD come from the germline V gene. V gave up 0 bases and J gave up 0 bases, with 8 bases separating them. For the CDR3, the DNA is TGTGCCATCAGTGAGTCTGACAGAGCGAACACCGGGGAGCTGTTTTTT. Translated: CAISESDRANTGELFF.